Detailed here is one TCR beta chain. Its antigen is not identified. CDR1 is SGHNT and CDR2 is YYREEE in the germline V gene (reference sequence). The CDR3 loop spans 15 amino acids. Trimming took 0 bases from V and 0 from J, leaving 9 bases between them. This sample is drawn from a study of shared clonotypes between healthy human individuals. Study-level background: With ages of 18 to 49, the donors were a couple of women and a few men.

Here immunoSEQ multiplex PCR was the method, and the copy in TCRdb shows in-frame clones only, minus some. The data hold just over 2,000,000 clones, with around 95% observed a single time. The study, taken as a whole, reports: Across subsets, estimated richness was generally greater for naive than for memory populations. Donor scarcity curtailed the genetic and exposure-history diversity represented herein.

This chain connects TRBV5-4 to TRBJ1-1; D gene ambiguous. The sequenced material came from naive CD4+ T cells sorted from blood. Noted subset: CD45RA+ positively selected. The TCR sequence derives from a man aged 18 to 30 in good health. CDR3 nucleotides: TGTGCCAGCAGCTTGGACAGATTGATGAACACTGAAGCTTTCTTT. Translating it yields CASSLDRLMNTEAFF.